This TCR beta chain emerged from a study of T cells after yellow fever vaccination. Study-level results: Although the secondary response was weaker, it peaked faster, at day 5 versus 15.

This clonotype was counted at least ten times. Antigen: not known. CDR1 LGHNA and CDR2 YSLEER come from the germline V gene. This CDR3 spans 16 amino acids. After removal of 1 base from V and 5 bases from J, the junction contained 6 bases not matched to a gene. TCRdb used MiXCR to reprocess the 5' RACE reads, holding one entry per CDR3 protein. This sample yields 29,000 or so distinct CDR3 sequences, of which about 4.7% are seen a single time; roughly 41% belongs to the top ten. The sequence was obtained from a man aged 25 to 45 who received the YFV17D yellow fever vaccine. The chain links TRBV4-3 to TRBJ2-2; TRBD2 agrees at 8 bases. The source was CD8+ T cells sorted from PBMCs, collected 10 days after the yellow fever booster vaccination. Here the CDR3 reads CASSQGLIAGTGELFF. In DNA form, the CDR3 reads TGCGCCAGCAGCCAAGGGCTGATAGCGGGGACCGGGGAGCTGTTTTTT.